This T cell receptor beta chain comes out of a study of PD-1 blockade in classical Hodgkin lymphoma. For the study at large: Patients were dosed intravenously with nivolumab at 3 mg/kg every 2 weeks.

Relapse after autologous stem cell transplantation occurred in every patient, and brentuximab vedotin exposure varied. Only in-frame clones appear in the TCRdb table, and some are missing; sequencing was by immunoSEQ multiplex PCR. Seen here are about 85,000 clones, about 90% observed once, and the top ten hold approximately 2.4%. As to this clone: Its antigen is currently unknown.

Findings and limits, study-wide: Patients starting nivolumab less than 1 year after ASCT had lower diversity and were excluded from later analyses. TCR diversity rose significantly by C4D1 in CD4+ but not CD8+ cells. Similar baseline diversity was found in complete responders and newly diagnosed patients.

The clonotype originates from a human donor with classical Hodgkin lymphoma. The sequencing here drew on peripheral blood mononuclear cells (PBMCs), taken before the second cycle of nivolumab.

The CDR3 reads CASSFPGSSGNTIYF. The CDR3 DNA sequence: TGTGCCAGCAGTTTTCCAGGGAGCTCTGGAAACACCATATATTTT. The chain has TRBV28 and TRBJ1-3, with D maybe TRBD1 (5 bases). Looked up from germline, CDR1 is MDHEN and CDR2 is SYDVKM. The CDR3 is 15 amino acids. The V gene lost 3 bases and the J gene lost 0 bases, with 9 bases spanning the gap.